One sample yielded the 29 T cell receptor beta chains listed below, sequenced in a study of OX40 agonist ivuxolimab in advanced cancers. Method: immunoSEQ multiplex PCR; TCRdb's copy keeps in-frame clones and lacks some. The sample records over 85,000 clones, about 80% being singletons. This specimen was CD4+ or CD8+ T cells sorted from blood, taken in a trial of the OX40 agonist ivuxolimab. The receptors come from an adult with an advanced solid tumor such as melanoma, head and neck, liver or kidney cancer.

The chain recombines TRBV19 with TRBJ1-4, with D maybe TRBD1 (6 bases). Germline values: CDR1 LNHDA, CDR2 SQIVND (reference sequence). V lost 6 bases, J lost 4 bases, and 15 bases lay in between. The CDR3 runs 15 residues. CDR3 nucleotides: TGTGCCAGTAGCGTTACCCGGGACAATAATGAAAAACTGTTTTTT. Protein product: CASSVTRDNNEKLFF.

The chain is built from TRBV7-6 and TRBJ1-5, with TRBD1 matching over 10 bases. The CDR3 consists of 14 residues. The junction had 4 bases not matched to a gene; V was cut back by 5 bases and J by 6 bases. CDR1 is SGHVS and CDR2 is FNYEAQ in the germline V gene. CDR3 sequence (DNA): TGTGCCAGCAGCGCGGACAGGGGGATTCAGCCCCAGCATTTT. It yields the protein CASSADRGIQPQHF.

The V and J genes are TRBV29-1 and TRBJ2-1, with 12 bases identical to TRBD1. CDR1 SQVTM and CDR2 ANQGSEA come from the germline V gene. The CDR3 is 15 amino acids. V was clipped by 0 bases and J by 7 bases; unmatched bases: 4. Here the CDR3 reads CSVEDRGQGANEQFF. CDR3 DNA: TGCAGCGTTGAAGATCGGGGACAGGGGGCAAATGAGCAGTTCTTC.

There are a few counts of this clone. V and J are TRBV4-1 and TRBJ2-2; TRBD1 is a possible D gene (5 bases). The ends were cut back, 0 bases at V and 5 bases at J, with 16 bases in the middle. Germline lookup yields CDR1 MGHRA and CDR2 YSYEKL. There are 17 residues in the CDR3. The CDR3 loop is CASSQDRTRPGTGELFF. For the CDR3, the DNA is TGCGCCAGCAGCCAAGACAGAACCAGGCCAGGGACCGGGGAGCTGTTTTTT.

The chain links TRBV28 to TRBJ2-1, with 7 nucleotides matching TRBD2. The CDR3 totals 14 residues. In germline, CDR1 is MDHEN, CDR2 SYDVKM. V lost 5 bases and J lost 7; bases outside the gene matches: 8. As DNA, the CDR3 is TGTGCCAGCAGTATGGGGGGGGTGGCGAATGAGCAGTTCTTC. Protein sequence: CASSMGGVANEQFF.

This clone has only a few counts. This chain connects TRBV9 to TRBJ2-7; D ambiguous. This CDR3 region has 14 residues. V was trimmed by 1 base and J by 11 bases, leaving 19 bases between them. Germline V gene sequence: CDR1 SGDLS, CDR2 YYNGEE. CDR3 protein: CASSVRTAILPEYF. In nucleotides, the CDR3 is TGTGCCAGCAGCGTAAGAACGGCGATCCTACCCGAGTACTTC.

This chain connects TRBV7-3 to TRBJ2-3; the match to TRBD1 covers 7 bases. Trimming took 5 bases from V and 2 from J; bases not matched to a gene: 7. There are 15 residues in the CDR3. Germline-derived CDR1 and CDR2 are SGHTA and FQGTGA. CDR3 DNA: TGTGCCAGCAGCACCCGGACAGGCTCCACAGATACGCAGTATTTT. It encodes CASSTRTGSTDTQYF.

This rearrangement joins TRBV7-9 to TRBJ1-4; D is possibly TRBD1 (6 bases). Per the germline V gene, CDR1 is SEHNR and CDR2 is FQNEAQ (reference sequence). The ends were cut back, 2 bases at V and 0 bases at J, with 10 bases in the middle. The CDR3 consists of 16 residues. The CDR3 nucleotides are TGTGCCAGCAGCTTACTTGACAGGCCAACTAATGAAAAACTGTTTTTT. Amino acids: CASSLLDRPTNEKLFF. The full variable domain, in which reference TRBV7-9 and TRBJ1-4 provide the parts outside the CDR3, is DTGVSQNPRHKITKRGQNVTFRCDPISEHNRLYWYRQTLGQGPEFLTYFQNEAQLEKSRLLSDRFSAERPKGSFSTLEIQRTEQGDSAMYLCASSLLDRPTNEKLFFGSGTQLSVL.

The gene calls are TRBV4-3 and TRBJ2-3; TRBD2 might be the D (5 bases). Germline values: CDR1 LGHNA, CDR2 YSLEER. The V gene lost 0 bases and the J gene lost 0 bases, with 25 bases spanning the gap. CDR3 length: 21 residues. The CDR3 loop is CASSQEYGVRTGFPSTDTQYF. The DNA of the CDR3 is TGCGCCAGCAGCCAAGAGTATGGGGTCCGGACGGGGTTTCCTAGCACAGATACGCAGTATTTT.

This chain links TRBV7-9 with TRBJ2-5, with D possibly being TRBD2 (6 bases). Trimming removed 5 bases from V and 1 base from J, with 17 bases in between. CDR1 and CDR2 from the germline V gene are SEHNR and FQNEAQ (reference sequence). This CDR3 is built from 16 residues. The CDR3 DNA is TGTGCCAGCAGCCCCGCGGGGATCCAGGGCCAAGAGACCCAGTACTTC. As protein: CASSPAGIQGQETQYF.

V usage is TRBV19 and J usage is TRBJ2-2; either TRBD1 or TRBD2 may fit D (5 bases each). Looked up from germline, CDR1 is LNHDA and CDR2 is SQIVND (reference sequence). Trimming stripped 4 bases from V and 11 bases from J, with 23 bases between. This CDR3 is 16 amino acids long. In DNA, the CDR3 is TGTGCCAGTAGTAATCGGGGACGGTCCCACCTCAGTGAGCTGTTTTTT. This codes for CASSNRGRSHLSELFF. Using reference TRBV19 and TRBJ2-2 for the parts outside the CDR3, the full variable domain is DGGITQSPKYLFRKEGQNVTLSCEQNLNHDAMYWYRQDPGQGLRLIYYSQIVNDFQKGDIAEGYSVSREKKESFPLTVTSAQKNPTAFYLCASSNRGRSHLSELFFGEGSRLTVL.

This chain uses TRBV28 with TRBJ2-1; TRBD2 aligns across 10 bases. The CDR3 loop spans 14 amino acids. V shed 6 bases, J shed 6 bases, and the junction held 5 bases outside the gene matches. Germline V CDR1 and CDR2: MDHEN, SYDVKM. CDR3 loop: CASRRTSGGNEQFF. CDR3 bases: TGTGCCAGCAGACGGACTAGCGGCGGCAATGAGCAGTTCTTC.

This chain joins TRBV19 and TRBJ2-2; TRBD1 matches at 10 bases. CDR1 is LNHDA and CDR2 is SQIVND in the germline V gene (reference sequence). V was pared by 8 bases and J by 8 bases, with 5 bases of the junction left unmatched. This CDR3 is built from 13 residues. The CDR3: CASRTGGYGELFF. The CDR3 coding sequence is TGTGCCAGTCGGACAGGGGGGTATGGGGAGCTGTTTTTT.

The chain carries TRBV18 and TRBJ2-1, with 8 bases that match TRBD2. CDR3 size: 15 residues. J lost 4 bases, V lost 0 bases, and 2 bases had no gene match. In germline, CDR1 is KGHSH, CDR2 LQKENI. CDR3 in amino acids: CASSPPSGGYNEQFF. The CDR3, as DNA: TGTGCCAGCTCACCACCCAGCGGGGGATACAATGAGCAGTTCTTC.

The J gene is TRBJ1-2, the V gene TRBV2, with D perhaps TRBD1 (5 bases). The CDR3 has 14 amino acids. With 1 base removed from V and 4 bases from J, the gap between germline ends came to 10 bases. Germline CDR1 is SNHLY and CDR2 is FYNNEI. The CDR3 is CASSEVRATYGYTF. In DNA form, the CDR3 reads TGTGCCAGCAGTGAAGTCAGGGCTACCTATGGCTACACCTTC.

The V and J genes are TRBV4-1 and TRBJ2-7; D is unresolved. CDR3 length: 15 residues. CDR1 is MGHRA, CDR2 YSYEKL, per germline. With 0 bases removed from V and 3 bases from J, the gap between germline ends came to 12 bases. CDR3 sequence reads: CASSQDGWGIYEQYF. For the CDR3, the DNA is TGCGCCAGCAGCCAAGATGGATGGGGAATCTACGAGCAGTACTTC.

The chain is built from TRBV28 and TRBJ2-2, with TRBD1 as a possible D gene (6 bases). Trimming took off 6 bases at V and 2 bases at J, with 16 bases between the two ends. This CDR3 has 16 amino acids. The germline V gene encodes CDR1 MDHEN and CDR2 SYDVKM. The CDR3 sequence: CASSKTGQLNTGELFF. The DNA of the CDR3 is TGTGCCAGCAGCAAGACAGGCCAATTAAACACCGGGGAGCTGTTTTTT.

The rearrangement joins TRBV27 to TRBJ1-2, with 7 positions matching TRBD1. CDR3 length equals 14 residues. Germline V gene data show CDR1 as MNHEY and CDR2 as SMNVEV (reference sequence). V shed 6 bases and J 6 bases; nucleotides not matched to a gene: 10. CDR3 in DNA: TGTGCCAGCAGCCCTCCGGGACAGTCCGATGGCTACACCTTC. It yields the protein CASSPPGQSDGYTF.

The CDR3 sequence is CASRRSVSHEQFF. The CDR3, as DNA: TGCGCCAGCAGGCGCAGCGTCTCCCATGAGCAGTTCTTC. J is TRBJ2-1 and V is TRBV4-3; no clear D gene. The CDR3 covers 13 residues. The germline V gene has CDR1 LGHNA and CDR2 YSLEER. V was pared by 6 bases and J by 8 bases, with 14 bases between.

The chain couples TRBV5-6 to TRBJ2-4; the D is unclear. The germline V gene has CDR1 SGHDT and CDR2 YYEEEE. The CDR3 has 15 amino acids. V was clipped by 6 bases and J by 2 bases, with 15 bases between them. CDR3 residues: CASTSRRIPKNIQYF. Here the CDR3 DNA reads TGTGCCAGCACCTCCCGGCGGATCCCCAAAAACATTCAGTACTTC.

The rearrangement joins TRBV18 to TRBJ1-2; weak D call: TRBD1 (5 bases). The CDR3 runs to 14 residues. Germline V gives CDR1 KGHSH, CDR2 LQKENI. Trimming took 4 bases from V and 7 from J, leaving 16 bases between them. In DNA, the CDR3 is TGTGCCAGCTCACGAACACAGGAGTCTGTTGGCTACACCTTC. This sequence encodes CASSRTQESVGYTF. Using reference TRBV18 and TRBJ1-2 for the parts outside the CDR3, the full variable domain is NAGVMQNPRHLVRRRGQEARLRCSPMKGHSHVYWYRQLPEEGLKFMVYLQKENIIDESGMPKERFSAEFPKEGPSILRIQQVVRGDSAAYFCASSRTQESVGYTFGSGTRLTVV.

This chain links TRBV11-2 with TRBJ2-1; 9 nucleotides match TRBD1. The CDR3 runs 15 residues. V was pared by 5 bases and J by 7 bases, with 9 bases of the junction left unmatched. In germline, CDR1 is SGHAT, CDR2 FQNNGV. CDR3 region: CASSPHGQGRNEQFF. CDR3 nucleotide sequence: TGTGCCAGCAGCCCGCACGGACAGGGGAGGAATGAGCAGTTCTTC.

V and J are TRBV27 and TRBJ2-5; 12 nucleotides agree with TRBD2. CDR1 MNHEY and CDR2 SMNVEV come from the germline V gene (reference sequence). V was pared by 5 bases and J by 2 bases, with 9 bases of the junction left unmatched. The length of the CDR3 is 17 residues. CDR3 DNA: TGTGCCAGCAGTCCCCGACTAGCGGGAGCAGGTCAAGAGACCCAGTACTTC. It codes for CASSPRLAGAGQETQYF.

The rearrangement links TRBV5-5 to TRBJ1-2; TRBD1 might be the D (5 bases). The CDR3 has 15 residues. Germline assignment: CDR1 SGHKS and CDR2 YYEKEE (reference sequence). Trimming pared 1 base from V and 5 bases from J, leaving 15 bases between. CDR3 region: CASSLRAGLQYGYTF. CDR3 bases: TGTGCCAGCAGCTTGAGGGCAGGGCTACAATATGGCTACACCTTC.

The V gene is TRBV28, the J gene TRBJ1-1, with a weak D call TRBD1 (6 bases). The germline V gene encodes CDR1 MDHEN and CDR2 SYDVKM. V lost 5 bases, J lost 4 bases, and 14 bases lay in between. CDR3 length equals 14 residues. CDR3 loop: CASSQGGTGTEAFF. Here the CDR3 DNA reads TGTGCCAGCAGTCAAGGGGGAACGGGCACTGAAGCTTTCTTT.

V is TRBV7-3 and J is TRBJ2-2; weak D call: TRBD1 (6 bases). This CDR3 region has 14 residues. The V gene's germline CDR1 is SGHTA and CDR2 FQGTGA. V shed 0 bases and J shed 6 bases, with 8 bases lying between them. The CDR3 nucleotides read TGTGCCAGCAGCTTAACAGGACAGTCCGGGGAGCTGTTTTTT. Translated: CASSLTGQSGELFF.

The rearrangement uses TRBV15 and TRBJ2-5; 7 nucleotides match TRBD2. This CDR3 comprises 14 residues. Germline V CDR1 and CDR2: LNHNV, YYDKDF (reference sequence). With V trimmed by 0 bases and J by 5 bases, 3 bases remained unmatched. The CDR3 loop is CATSRDFGGETQYF. In DNA form, the CDR3 reads TGTGCCACCAGCAGAGATTTCGGGGGGGAGACCCAGTACTTC. Filled out from reference TRBV15 and TRBJ2-5, the complete variable domain reads DAMVIQNPRYQVTQFGKPVTLSCSQTLNHNVMYWYQQKSSQAPKLLFHYYDKDFNNEADTPDNFQSRRPNTSFCFLDIRSPGLGDTAMYLCATSRDFGGETQYFGPGTRLLVL.

The V and J genes are TRBV28 and TRBJ1-5; D may be TRBD1 (5 bases). V was pared by 3 bases and J by 8 bases, with 14 bases between. The CDR3 totals 14 residues. Germline loops: CDR1 MDHEN, CDR2 SYDVKM. The CDR3 reads CASSFAGTREPQHF. In DNA, the CDR3 is TGTGCCAGCAGTTTTGCAGGGACTAGGGAGCCCCAGCATTTT.

V gene TRBV27 combines with J gene TRBJ1-5, with a tentative D call TRBD1 (5 bases). The germline V and J ends were trimmed by 8 bases and 10 bases, with 18 bases remaining between them. The CDR3 is made up of 13 amino acids. Germline assignment: CDR1 MNHEY and CDR2 SMNVEV (reference sequence). Here the CDR3 DNA reads TGTGCCAGCGGGAGGGGCGGATTAGGCCCCCAGCATTTT. Amino acids: CASGRGGLGPQHF.